The clone carrying this TCR beta chain showed up just a few times. Its antigen is undetermined. These data originate in a study of radiotherapy plus CTLA-4 blockade in lung cancer. As for the study in general: Objective responses arose in approximately 17% of patients, and under 40% experienced disease control.

TCRdb's copy holds only in-frame clones and misses some; the assay was immunoSEQ multiplex PCR. The data show approximately 80,000 clones, under 75% seen once. The length of the CDR3 is 16 residues. V lost 1 base and J lost 0; bases outside the gene matches: 5. Germline CDR1 reads SGHRS; CDR2 reads YFSETQ. Findings and caveats of the study: Peripheral blood showed expansion of tumor-derived TCR clones after radiotherapy and ipilimumab. Reports identified early blood T cell clone dynamics, with interferon-beta, as the best response predictor.

Patients had chemo-refractory metastatic non-small-cell lung cancer and received focal radiation plus CTLA-4 blockade that used ipilimumab. The sample was peripheral blood, taken from a patient treated with radiotherapy plus ipilimumab. The chain recombines TRBV5-1 with TRBJ2-3, with 7 bases that match TRBD2. This sequence originates from a human donor with non-small cell lung cancer whose response to radiotherapy plus ipilimumab could not be evaluated. The CDR3 bases are TGCGCCAGCAGCTTGTCTAGCGGCACTAGCACAGATACGCAGTATTTT. Translated: CASSLSSGTSTDTQYF.